Listed below are T cell receptor beta chains from one sample, sequenced in a study of T cells after yellow fever vaccination. TCRdb independently ran MiXCR on the 5' RACE reads; one entry per CDR3 protein. The sample consists of about 330,000 distinct CDR3 sequences, 8.1% of them appearing once. Sequencing was performed on PBMCs, taken about 41 days after the first yellow fever vaccination. These receptors all come from a man between 18 and 29 years old who received the YFV17D yellow fever vaccine. CDR3s include the opening cysteine and the closing phenylalanine or tryptophan. The D gene is left open where the match is weak. Some rows have no size entry. The others give once, few or many, or a class for an expanded clone.

size,D,J,V,CDR3,DNA
few,TRBD2,TRBJ2-1,TRBV11-2,CASTTIALGTGGEQFF,TGTGCCAGCACCACTATAGCCCTGGGGACGGGGGGTGAGCAGTTCTTC
.,.,TRBJ2-7,TRBV6-1,CASSTKYGDSYEQYF,TGTGCCAGCTCTACCAAATACGGGGACTCCTACGAGCAGTACTTC
.,.,TRBJ1-5,TRBV20-1,CSARWASNQPQHF,TGCAGTGCTAGATGGGCCAGCAATCAGCCCCAGCATTTT
.,TRBD1,TRBJ1-4,TRBV5-1,CASSTRQGRNEKLFF,TGCGCCAGCAGCACCAGACAGGGTCGGAATGAAAAACTGTTTTTT
.,.,TRBJ2-2,TRBV7-6,CASSPIFSGELFF,TGTGCCAGCAGCCCTATATTCTCCGGGGAGCTGTTTTTT
.,TRBD2,TRBJ2-1,TRBV4-3,CASSQYRGGARSDEQFF,TGCGCCAGCAGCCAATACCGCGGGGGGGCCCGGTCCGATGAGCAGTTCTTC
few,.,TRBJ2-7,TRBV4-1,CASSQVGWYEQYF,TGCGCCAGCAGCCAAGTAGGATGGTACGAGCAGTACTTC
few,TRBD2,TRBJ2-1,TRBV4-3,CASSHPGTSGVSSYNEQFF,TGCGCCAGCAGCCATCCCGGGACTAGCGGGGTAAGCTCCTACAATGAGCAGTTCTTC
.,.,TRBJ1-2,TRBV9,CASSEQGRGPFYGYTF,TGTGCCAGCAGCGAACAAGGCCGGGGGCCTTTCTATGGCTACACCTTC
many,TRBD1,TRBJ1-5,TRBV7-2,CASSSNRGEQPQHF,TGTGCCAGCAGCTCAAACAGGGGGGAACAGCCCCAGCATTTT
few,.,TRBJ1-4,TRBV7-6,CASSLGTVDEKLFF,TGTGCCAGCAGCTTAGGGACAGTGGACGAAAAACTGTTTTTT
few,.,TRBJ1-5,TRBV11-1,CASSLALGQDVYSNQPQHF,TGTGCCAGCAGCTTAGCCCTCGGCCAGGACGTTTATAGCAATCAGCCCCAGCATTTT
many,.,TRBJ2-1,TRBV25-1,CASSMRLTPADEQFF,TGTGCCAGCAGTATGAGACTTACCCCGGCGGATGAGCAGTTCTTC
.,.,TRBJ2-1,TRBV7-3,CASSQYTGNEQFF,TGTGCCAGCAGTCAGTATACAGGCAATGAGCAGTTCTTC
.,.,TRBJ2-7,TRBV7-9,CASTKTGGLGEQYF,TGTGCCAGCACCAAGACAGGCGGCCTGGGCGAGCAGTACTTC
many,TRBD1,TRBJ1-5,TRBV5-6,CASSNHRGGNQPQHF,TGTGCCAGCAGCAACCACAGGGGGGGCAATCAGCCCCAGCATTTT
few,.,TRBJ2-3,TRBV4-3,CASSQGLRGEDTQYF,TGCGCCAGCAGCCAAGGACTCAGAGGGGAGGATACGCAGTATTTT
many,.,TRBJ2-5,TRBV5-1,CASSPSGPGQETQYF,TGCGCCAGCAGCCCCAGTGGTCCGGGGCAAGAGACCCAGTACTTC
.,.,TRBJ1-1,TRBV5-4,CASSPPGGGNTEAFF,TGTGCCAGCAGCCCGCCGGGCGGCGGGAACACTGAAGCTTTCTTT
few,.,TRBJ2-5,TRBV20-1,CSYMEETQYF,TGCAGTTACATGGAAGAGACCCAGTACTTC
.,.,TRBJ2-3,TRBV27,CASSLGVSSVRDTQYF,TGTGCCAGCAGTTTAGGCGTGTCTAGCGTGAGAGATACGCAGTATTTT
few,.,TRBJ2-5,TRBV5-4,CASSFRQYQETQYF,TGTGCCAGCAGCTTCAGACAGTACCAAGAGACCCAGTACTTC
.,.,TRBJ2-1,TRBV5-1,CASSLRDDNEQFF,TGCGCCAGCAGCTTGCGGGATGACAATGAGCAGTTCTTC
.,.,TRBJ1-5,TRBV6-5,CASSSDPRGSNQPQHF,TGTGCCAGCAGTTCCGACCCAAGGGGTAGCAATCAGCCCCAGCATTTT
few,.,TRBJ2-3,TRBV5-1,CASSLNEGTDTQYF,TGCGCCAGCAGCTTGAACGAGGGCACAGATACGCAGTATTTT
.,TRBD1,TRBJ1-5,TRBV10-3,CAISEATGADQPQHF,TGTGCCATCAGTGAGGCGACAGGGGCGGATCAGCCCCAGCATTTT
few,TRBD1,TRBJ1-5,TRBV6-2/TRBV6-3,CASTNDRGQDQPQHF,TGTGCCAGCACCAATGACAGGGGGCAAGATCAGCCCCAGCATTTT
few,.,TRBJ1-1,TRBV12-3/TRBV12-4,CASSLISGNTEAFF,TGTGCCAGCAGTTTAATCTCAGGGAACACTGAAGCTTTCTTT
.,TRBD1,TRBJ2-2,TRBV20-1,CSALDRGTGELFF,TGCAGTGCTCTTGACAGGGGCACCGGGGAGCTGTTTTTT
.,.,TRBJ2-2,TRBV21-1,CASSKGRGTGELFF,TGTGCCAGCAGCAAAGGGCGGGGGACCGGGGAGCTGTTTTTT
few,.,TRBJ1-1,TRBV18,CASSSEETEAFF,TGTGCCAGCTCATCGGAGGAGACTGAAGCTTTCTTT
.,TRBD1,TRBJ2-1,TRBV24-1,CATSDLEARGNNEQFF,TGTGCCACCAGTGATTTGGAGGCCAGGGGGAACAATGAGCAGTTCTTC
.,.,TRBJ1-5,TRBV18,CASSPLKGIGPQHF,TGTGCCAGCTCACCACTTAAGGGGATCGGGCCCCAGCATTTT
many,TRBD1,TRBJ1-2,TRBV12-3/TRBV12-4,CASSLYRTGVYGYTF,TGTGCCAGCAGTTTATATCGGACAGGGGTCTATGGCTACACCTTC
.,.,TRBJ1-4,TRBV12-5,CASGLVRPSEANEKLFF,TGTGCTAGTGGTTTGGTAAGGCCCTCCGAGGCTAATGAAAAACTGTTTTTT
.,.,TRBJ1-6,TRBV27,CASSPTRSSPLHF,TGTGCCAGCAGTCCAACCCGGTCCTCACCCCTCCACTTT
few,.,TRBJ1-5,TRBV15,CATSRQLGYQNQPQHF,TGTGCCACCAGCAGACAATTAGGGTATCAGAATCAGCCCCAGCATTTT
many,.,TRBJ2-1,TRBV12-3/TRBV12-4,CASRPQGRDEQFF,TGTGCCAGCAGGCCTCAGGGGAGGGATGAGCAGTTCTTC
.,TRBD1,TRBJ2-7,TRBV5-4,CASSPRGQVPEQYF,TGTGCCAGCAGCCCCAGGGGACAGGTCCCCGAGCAGTACTTC
few,.,TRBJ2-1,TRBV6-5,CASSFWRTGGTEQFF,TGTGCCAGCAGTTTCTGGCGCACCGGAGGTACTGAGCAGTTCTTC
.,.,TRBJ1-1,TRBV6-6,CASSYSTGVAFF,TGTGCCAGCAGTTACTCGACAGGCGTCGCTTTCTTT
many,.,TRBJ2-7,TRBV19,CASSIRVYSYEQYF,TGTGCCAGTAGTATACGTGTATACTCCTACGAGCAGTACTTC
.,.,TRBJ1-1,TRBV4-1,CASSQVQGNTEAFF,TGCGCCAGCAGCCAAGTACAGGGGAACACTGAAGCTTTCTTT
.,.,TRBJ2-5,TRBV11-2,CASSLRARGETQYF,TGTGCCAGCAGCCTGAGAGCCCGGGGGGAGACCCAGTACTTC
.,TRBD1,TRBJ2-1,TRBV20-1,CSAGMGQLYNEQFF,TGCAGTGCTGGGATGGGACAGCTTTACAATGAGCAGTTCTTC
.,.,TRBJ1-5,TRBV12-3/TRBV12-4,CASRGDHGGQPQHF,TGTGCCAGCAGGGGGGACCACGGAGGCCAGCCCCAGCATTTT
few,TRBD2,TRBJ2-5,TRBV2,CASSVTHSGQETQYF,TGTGCCAGCAGTGTAACCCATAGCGGGCAAGAGACCCAGTACTTC